This T cell receptor beta chain is drawn from a study of CD8 T cells in ankylosing spondylitis. CDR1 is SGHRS and CDR2 is YFSETQ in the germline V gene. The length of the CDR3 is 13 residues. The V end was cut by 7 bases, the J end by 5 bases, with 15 bases between. Generation of TCR beta libraries employed quantitative 5'-RACE incorporating molecular barcodes. One entry per CDR3 protein results from TCRdb running MiXCR on the 5' RACE reads. Found here are approximately 540,000 distinct CDR3 sequences, about 12% of them singletons; the top ten hold under 7.5%. This clonotype was counted a few times. Its specificity is not known. Findings of the study overall: In ankylosing spondylitis blood, a motif of eight highly homologous TCR beta variants appeared characteristic. Existing reports had already noted some motif variants in reactive arthritis synovial fluid and blood.

Sequenced sample: blood, either unsorted or a sorted T cell fraction (not recorded which). The chain recombines TRBV5-1 with TRBJ2-5; D call uncertain. The sequence was collected from a male donor with ankylosing spondylitis. Written as DNA, the CDR3 is TGCGCCAGCCGCGTTTCAGTGGGCGAGACCCAGTACTTC. It yields the protein CASRVSVGETQYF.